This T cell receptor beta chain was captured by sequencing in a study of blood T cells in healthy people across ages. The overall study: Capture via template switching afforded approximately one barcoded beta molecule per two T cells.

This CDR3 is 15 amino acids long. V dropped 5 bases and J dropped 2; count of bases not matched to a gene: 9. Primed by a sample-barcoded 5' primer and a J-beta primer mix, a second PCR proceeded for about 6 to 11 cycles. Each cDNA molecule was tagged by a template-switch adaptor that had 12 random nucleotides. TCRdb reprocessed the 5' RACE reads with MiXCR, giving one entry per CDR3 protein. The sample lists about 1.5 million distinct CDR3 sequences, roughly two fifths seen once, with about 4% in the top ten. Whole-study results and caveats: Getting older went along with TCR beta diversity per million T cells dropping roughly linearly.

There were at least 5 micrograms of total RNA extracted from every sample. This clonotype appeared a few times. What it recognizes is unknown. This TCR was sampled from a woman aged 18-29 years in good health. The sequencing input was blood. The chain combines TRBV12-3 or TRBV12-4 with TRBJ2-7; 7 positions agree with TRBD1. The CDR3 region has the DNA TGTGCCAGCAGTCAGTGGACAGGAATAACCTACGAGCAGTACTTC. It encodes CASSQWTGITYEQYF.